The 19 T cell receptor beta chains below all came from one sample that was sequenced in a study of CD8+ T cells in alopecia areata. Reverse transcription of extracted RNA yielded cDNA, which provided the sequencing template. TCRdb's copy holds only in-frame clones and misses some; the assay was immunoSEQ multiplex PCR. Of 130,000 to 150,000 clones in the sample, around 47% were seen once. Sequencing was carried out using CD4+ T cells sorted from blood. The receptors were gathered from a human donor with alopecia areata.

This chain uses TRBV28 with TRBJ2-6; no definite D call. V lost 10 bases and J 4 bases, leaving 5 bases between the germline ends. CDR3 length: 11 residues. Germline CDR1 and CDR2: MDHEN and SYDVKM. CDR3 sequence reads: CATLGANVLTF. CDR3 DNA sequence: TGTGCCACCCTAGGGGCCAACGTCCTGACTTTC.

This clone was picked up one time. This chain links TRBV5-6 with TRBJ2-1, with D unresolved. This CDR3 region has 12 residues. The ends were cut back, 4 bases at V and 4 bases at J, with 6 bases in the middle. Germline-derived CDR1 and CDR2 are SGHDT and YYEEEE. As DNA, the CDR3 is TGTGCCAGCAGCAGGGATTACAATGAGCAGTTCTTC. Translating gives CASSRDYNEQFF.

This clone occurred a few times. V gene TRBV27 combines with J gene TRBJ2-5, with D unclear. Germline CDR1 and CDR2: MNHEY and SMNVEV (reference sequence). Trimming left V 5 bases short and J 2 bases short, with 12 bases between. The CDR3 has 14 residues. The CDR3 DNA follows: TGTGCCAGCAGTCGCTACCTATCACAAGAGACCCAGTACTTC. Encoded protein: CASSRYLSQETQYF.

This clone has more than one count but fewer than ten. This chain connects TRBV7-2 to TRBJ2-1; tentatively, D is TRBD1 or TRBD2 (5 bases each). The CDR3 length is 15 residues. Germline V gene sequence: CDR1 SGHTA, CDR2 FQGNSA. Trimming pared 4 bases from V and 6 bases from J, leaving 16 bases between. CDR3 protein: CASSSRDLPANEQFF. CDR3 coding DNA: TGTGCCAGCAGCTCACGGGACCTTCCGGCCAATGAGCAGTTCTTC.

The chain employs TRBV30 and TRBJ1-2, with D perhaps TRBD1 (5 bases). This CDR3 contains 15 residues. V was clipped by 1 base and J by 6 bases, with 18 bases between them. Germline V lookup: CDR1 GTSNPN, CDR2 SVGIG (reference sequence). DNA for the CDR3: TGTGCCTGGAGTGAGGGAGGCAGGGAATTCAATGGCTACACCTTC. As protein: CAWSEGGREFNGYTF.

V usage is TRBV2 and J usage is TRBJ2-1; no reliable D call. Trimming removed 7 bases from V and 8 bases from J, with 15 bases in between. CDR3 length: 13 residues. Germline lookup yields CDR1 SNHLY and CDR2 FYNNEI. CDR3 in amino acids: CASIKRRADEQFF. The CDR3 coding sequence is TGTGCCAGCATCAAACGGAGAGCCGATGAGCAGTTCTTC. Supplemented by reference TRBV2 and TRBJ2-1, the full variable domain reads EPEVTQTPSHQVTQMGQEVILRCVPISNHLYFYWYRQILGQKVEFLVSFYNNEISEKSEIFDDQFSVERPDGSNFTLKIRSTKLEDSAMYFCASIKRRADEQFFGPGTRLTVL.

The genes are TRBV2 and TRBJ1-5, with D possibly matching TRBD1 (5 bases). CDR1 and CDR2 from the germline V gene are SNHLY and FYNNEI. The CDR3 is 15 amino acids. Trimming stripped 5 bases from V and 6 bases from J, with 17 bases between. CDR3 sequence reads: CASSPVGGAGQPQHF. The CDR3 DNA follows: TGTGCCAGCAGTCCTGTCGGCGGGGCGGGTCAGCCCCAGCATTTT.

In its sample, this clone was seen a few times. The chain recombines TRBV19 with TRBJ2-6; D gene unclear. The CDR3 runs to 13 residues. Trimming stripped 9 bases from V and 9 bases from J, with 15 bases between. CDR1 is LNHDA and CDR2 is SQIVND in the germline V gene (reference sequence). The DNA of the CDR3 is TGTGCCAGCGCCTCTGGGGTAGACAACGTCCTGACTTTC. It yields the protein CASASGVDNVLTF.

The chain recombines TRBV6-5 with TRBJ1-1; D call uncertain. The CDR3 is 14 residues long. The V gene's germline CDR1 is MNHEY and CDR2 SVGAGI. V was pared by 2 bases and J by 3 bases, with 10 bases between. The DNA of the CDR3 is TGTGCCAGCAGTTACGGCCAGTCGGACACTGAAGCTTTCTTT. Its protein product is CASSYGQSDTEAFF.

This chain connects TRBV5-1 to TRBJ2-3; the D gene is possibly TRBD2 (5 bases). V was trimmed by 7 bases and J by 5 bases, leaving 17 bases between them. This CDR3 region has 14 residues. Germline V CDR1 and CDR2: SGHRS, YFSETQ. The DNA for the CDR3 is TGCGCCAGCTTCGGGGTGGCTGGCGAAGATACGCAGTATTTT. Its protein is CASFGVAGEDTQYF.

This clone showed up just a few times. V is TRBV29-1 and J is TRBJ2-2; the D gene is possibly TRBD1 (5 bases). V dropped 8 bases and J dropped 1 base, with 11 bases sitting between them. Germline CDR1 reads SQVTM; CDR2 reads ANQGSEA. CDR3 length equals 13 residues. CDR3 nucleotides: TGCAGCATCAGGGCAGTGAACACCGGGGAGCTGTTTTTT. Translating it yields CSIRAVNTGELFF.

This clone appeared a single time. The chain combines TRBV29-1 with TRBJ2-3; 7 nucleotides agree with TRBD1. Germline V gene data show CDR1 as SQVTM and CDR2 as ANQGSEA. With V trimmed by 5 bases and J by 4 bases, 3 bases remained unmatched. This CDR3 has 12 residues. CDR3 coding DNA: TGCAGCGTTACTACAGGGGCAGATACGCAGTATTTT. Translated: CSVTTGADTQYF.

There are a few counts of this clone. The gene calls are TRBV19 and TRBJ1-1; 7 nucleotides match TRBD1. The CDR3 is 13 amino acids. Trimming at V came to 8 bases and at J to 1 base, leaving 4 bases not matched to a gene. Germline CDR1 LNHDA, CDR2 SQIVND (reference sequence). This CDR3 is CASQGQPNTEAFF. The CDR3 DNA sequence: TGTGCCAGTCAGGGACAGCCGAACACTGAAGCTTTCTTT.

This chain connects TRBV7-9 to TRBJ1-2, with unresolved D. CDR3 size: 12 residues. The germline CDR1 and CDR2 sequences are SEHNR and FQNEAQ (reference sequence). V dropped 2 bases and J dropped 3 bases, with 4 bases sitting between them. CDR3 loop: CASSLQDYGYTF. The CDR3 nucleotides are TGTGCCAGCAGCTTACAGGACTATGGCTACACCTTC.

The sample holds one count of this clone. The gene calls are TRBV20-1 and TRBJ1-1; D is unresolved. The V gene lost 0 bases and the J gene lost 7 bases, with 6 bases spanning the gap. The CDR3 spans 11 residues. Germline lookup yields CDR1 DFQATT and CDR2 SNEGSKA (reference sequence). Here the CDR3 DNA reads TGCAGTGCTAGAGATTTGGATGAAGCTTTCTTT. It specifies CSARDLDEAFF.

V is TRBV29-1 and J is TRBJ2-4; 7 bases are shared with TRBD1. CDR3 size: 12 residues. V lost 6 bases, J lost 1 base, and 0 bases stayed unmatched. Germline V CDR1 and CDR2: SQVTM, ANQGSEA. The CDR3 protein is CSVQGAKNIQYF. As DNA, the CDR3 is TGCAGCGTACAGGGGGCCAAAAACATTCAGTACTTC. Full variable domain (missing parts from reference TRBV29-1 and TRBJ2-4): SAVISQKPSRDICQRGTSLTIQCQVDSQVTMMFWYRQQPGQSLTLIATANQGSEATYESGFVIDKFPISRPNLTFSTLTVSNMSPEDSSIYLCSVQGAKNIQYFGAGTRLSVL.

The V call is TRBV5-1, the J call TRBJ1-2; TRBD1 aligns across 7 bases. CDR3 length: 12 residues. CDR1 and CDR2 (germline): SGHRS, YFSETQ. V lost 4 bases, J lost 8 bases, and 5 bases stayed unmatched. The CDR3 DNA reads TGCGCCAGCAGCCTGGGGACAGAAGGCTACACCTTC. It codes for CASSLGTEGYTF.

This clone was observed a few times. The rearrangement links TRBV28 to TRBJ2-2; tentatively, D is TRBD2 (5 bases). Trimming removed 5 bases from V and 10 bases from J, with 14 bases in between. CDR3 length equals 13 residues. Germline V gives CDR1 MDHEN, CDR2 SYDVKM. The CDR3 sequence is CASSAADLEELFF. The CDR3, as DNA: TGTGCCAGCAGTGCAGCGGATCTTGAGGAGCTGTTTTTT. The variable domain in full, completed from reference TRBV28 and TRBJ2-2, reads DVKVTQSSRYLVKRTGEKVFLECVQDMDHENMFWYRQDPGLGLRLIYFSYDVKMKEKGDIPEGYSVSREKKERFSLILESASTNQTSMYLCASSAADLEELFFGEGSRLTVL.

The gene calls are TRBV4-1 and TRBJ2-1; D gene unclear. V lost 0 bases and J lost 8, with 17 bases in between. The CDR3 covers 16 residues. Germline V gene data show CDR1 as MGHRA and CDR2 as YSYEKL. The CDR3 is CASSQDLDSYPHEQFF. The DNA of the CDR3 is TGCGCCAGCAGCCAAGACCTAGACTCCTACCCCCATGAGCAGTTCTTC.